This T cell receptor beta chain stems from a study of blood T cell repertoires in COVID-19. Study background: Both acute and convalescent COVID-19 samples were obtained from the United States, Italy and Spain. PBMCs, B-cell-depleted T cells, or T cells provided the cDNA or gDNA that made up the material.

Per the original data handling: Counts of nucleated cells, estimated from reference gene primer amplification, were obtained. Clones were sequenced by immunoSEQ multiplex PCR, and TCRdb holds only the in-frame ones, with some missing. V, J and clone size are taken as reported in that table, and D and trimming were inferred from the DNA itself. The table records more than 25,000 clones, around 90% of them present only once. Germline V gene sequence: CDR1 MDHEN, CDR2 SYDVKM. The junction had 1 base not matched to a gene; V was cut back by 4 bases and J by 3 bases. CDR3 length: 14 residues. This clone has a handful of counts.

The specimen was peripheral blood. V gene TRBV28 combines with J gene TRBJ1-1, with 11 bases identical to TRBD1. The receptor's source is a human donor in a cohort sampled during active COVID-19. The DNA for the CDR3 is TGTGCCAGCAGTTCGGGACAGGGGGACACTGAAGCTTTCTTT. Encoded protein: CASSSGQGDTEAFF.